Sequencing of this T cell receptor beta chain was carried out in a study of T cell responses to AZD1222 COVID-19 vaccine. Study results and caveats: In a largely white British group with more females than males, clonal diversity was possibly underestimated.

Using immunoSEQ multiplex PCR, the repertoire was profiled, and TCRdb retains in-frame clones only, with some absent. The table lists about 170,000 clones, over 80% of them singletons. CDR3 length equals 14 residues. With 3 bases clipped from V and 2 bases from J, the junction kept 1 base outside the gene matches. Germline CDR1 and CDR2: PRHDT and FYEKMQ (reference sequence). As regards this clone: What it binds is not known.

This sequence joins TRBV13 and TRBJ2-5, with TRBD1 matching over 9 bases. The sequence was collected from an adult who received the MenACWY meningococcal vaccine as a control. This sample comprised peripheral blood, obtained 28 days after the second dose of the MenACWY control vaccine. This CDR3 reads CASSFGTGQETQYF. DNA for the CDR3: TGTGCCAGCAGCTTCGGGACAGGGCAAGAGACCCAGTACTTC.